The source of this T cell receptor (beta chain) is a study of T cells after yellow fever vaccination. Each CDR3 protein is one row after TCRdb ran MiXCR on the 5' RACE reads. This sample yields a few hundred thousand distinct CDR3 sequences, of which approximately 16% are seen a single time; about 18% belongs to the top ten. This clonotype was detected a few times. J lost 0 bases, V lost 2 bases, and 7 bases had no gene match. The CDR3 totals 17 residues. Per the germline V gene, CDR1 is MNHEY and CDR2 is SVGEGT. This receptor was obtained from a man aged 18 to 30 who received the YFV17D yellow fever vaccine. The chain uses TRBV6-2 or TRBV6-3 and TRBJ2-3; 8 bases line up with TRBD2. The starting material was PBMCs, obtained 5 days after the first yellow fever vaccination. CDR3 region: CASSYRSGGYSTDTQYF. The CDR3 DNA reads TGTGCCAGCAGTTACCGTTCGGGGGGGTATAGCACAGATACGCAGTATTTT.